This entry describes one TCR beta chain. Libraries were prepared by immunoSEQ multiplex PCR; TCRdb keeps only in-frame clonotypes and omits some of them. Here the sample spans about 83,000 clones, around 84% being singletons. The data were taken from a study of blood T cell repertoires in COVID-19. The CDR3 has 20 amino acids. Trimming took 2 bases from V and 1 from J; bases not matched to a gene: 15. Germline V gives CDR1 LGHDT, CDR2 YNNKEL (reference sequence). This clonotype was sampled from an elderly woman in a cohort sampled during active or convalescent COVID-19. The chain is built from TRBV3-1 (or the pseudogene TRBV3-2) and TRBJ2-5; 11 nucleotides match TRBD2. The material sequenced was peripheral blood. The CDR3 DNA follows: TGTGCCAGCAGCCAATTCGCTAAGTTACTAGCGGGAGACCCCCAAGAGACCCAGTACTTC. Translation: CASSQFAKLLAGDPQETQYF.